These 15 T cell receptor beta chains originate from one sample sequenced in a study of blood T cell repertoires in COVID-19. This table comes from immunoSEQ multiplex PCR, and its TCRdb copy is limited to in-frame clones, with some not included. This table holds roughly 400,000 clones, roughly nine tenths found once. Sequencing was carried out using PBMCs or T cells enriched from blood (not recorded which). These receptors were obtained from a woman aged 40 to 55 who had been exposed to COVID-19.

This chain uses TRBV7-9 with TRBJ2-1, with D perhaps TRBD1 (5 bases). The CDR3 covers 13 residues. Germline lookup yields CDR1 SEHNR and CDR2 FQNEAQ (reference sequence). The germline V and J ends were trimmed by 1 base and 10 bases, with 11 bases remaining between them. CDR3 nucleotide sequence: TGTGCCAGCAGCTTAGTAGGGGCACGGGAGCAGTTCTTC. It encodes CASSLVGAREQFF.

This chain uses TRBV11-3 with TRBJ1-1; weak D call: TRBD1 (6 bases). Trimming stripped 5 bases from V and 2 bases from J, with 12 bases between. CDR3 length equals 14 residues. In germline, CDR1 is SGHNT, CDR2 YENEEA. The CDR3 nucleotides read TGTGCCAGCAGCCAGGGGATTCAAAACACTGAAGCTTTCTTT. Translation gives CASSQGIQNTEAFF.

CDR3 sequence reads: CASSEGGTSKETQYF. The CDR3, as DNA: TGTGCCAGCAGTGAAGGAGGGACTTCTAAAGAGACCCAGTACTTC. The V and J genes are TRBV2 and TRBJ2-5, with D tentatively TRBD2 (6 bases). The V and J ends lost 1 base and 3 bases respectively, with 12 bases between them. This CDR3 is 15 amino acids long. The germline gives CDR1 SNHLY, CDR2 FYNNEI.

The chain combines TRBV6-5 with TRBJ1-6; no reliable D call. From germline, CDR1 is MNHEY and CDR2 SVGAGI. V shed 6 bases and J shed 11 bases, with 14 bases lying between them. The CDR3 length is 13 residues. The CDR3 is CASSWASPAPLHF. Written as DNA, the CDR3 is TGTGCCAGCAGCTGGGCCTCTCCGGCACCCCTCCACTTT.

The table lists this clone with a count of one. A junction boundary mismatches the germline segment, possibly from a read error. The chain combines TRBV29-1 with TRBJ2-7, with D maybe TRBD1 (6 bases). Germline CDR1 reads SQVTM; CDR2 reads ANQGSEA. The CDR3 sequence is 11 residues long. CDR3 amino acids: CSVEDPGQQYF. CDR3 nucleotide sequence: TGCAGCGTTGAAGATCCCGGACAGCAATACTTC.

The chain links TRBV10-3 to TRBJ2-7, with D possibly being TRBD2 (5 bases). The V gene lost 0 bases and the J gene lost 1 base, with 16 bases spanning the gap. Germline lookup yields CDR1 ENHRY and CDR2 SYGVKD. This CDR3 contains 17 residues. CDR3 DNA sequence: TGTGCCATCAGTGAGTCCGAGGGAGTGAGCCGATCCTACGAGCAGTACTTC. It specifies CAISESEGVSRSYEQYF.

The rearrangement uses TRBV19 and TRBJ2-2, with TRBD1 identical over 9 bases. The CDR3 runs 16 residues. With 5 bases clipped from V and 6 bases from J, the junction kept 10 bases outside the gene matches. Germline assignment: CDR1 LNHDA and CDR2 SQIVND (reference sequence). The CDR3 reads CASSVTGGLKAGELFF. In DNA form, the CDR3 reads TGTGCCAGTAGTGTAACAGGGGGCCTAAAGGCCGGGGAGCTGTTTTTT.

The J gene is TRBJ1-1, the V gene TRBV14; 7 nucleotides match TRBD1. The CDR3 totals 20 residues. V shed 1 base and J 11 bases; nucleotides not matched to a gene: 28. CDR1 is SGHDN and CDR2 is FVKESK in the germline V gene. The CDR3 protein is CASSQARDKVDRAGLISAFF. For the CDR3, the DNA is TGTGCCAGCAGCCAAGCCCGCGACAAGGTCGACAGGGCCGGATTGATCTCGGCTTTCTTT.

This clone was detected only once. This chain joins TRBV5-1 and TRBJ1-1, with a weak D call TRBD1 (5 bases). The germline V and J ends were trimmed by 0 bases and 2 bases, with 17 bases remaining between them. The CDR3 length is 17 residues. In germline, CDR1 is SGHRS, CDR2 YFSETQ. This chain's CDR3 is CASSLAGDSEFNTEAFF. The DNA for the CDR3 is TGCGCCAGCAGCTTGGCAGGCGACAGTGAATTCAACACTGAAGCTTTCTTT.

A single count supports this clone. The gene calls are TRBV7-2 and TRBJ2-2; 12 bases map to TRBD2. The CDR3 loop spans 15 amino acids. The trim removed 7 bases at V and 6 bases at J, leaving 6 bases unmatched. The germline V gene has CDR1 SGHTA and CDR2 FQGNSA. CDR3 nucleotides: TGTGCCAGCAACCCTAGCGGGAGGGAGTCCGGGGAGCTGTTTTTT. Translation gives CASNPSGRESGELFF.

This clone was seen just once. V gene TRBV7-2 combines with J gene TRBJ2-1; 10 positions match TRBD2. The CDR3 is made up of 18 amino acids. The germline V gene has CDR1 SGHTA and CDR2 FQGNSA. Trimming removed 2 bases from V and 9 bases from J; junction bases left unmatched: 16. The CDR3 loop is CASSLSASGSGLSGEQFF. In DNA form, the CDR3 reads TGTGCCAGCAGCTTATCGGCTAGCGGGAGTGGATTGTCGGGTGAGCAGTTCTTC.

The genes are TRBV5-6 and TRBJ1-2, with TRBD1 identical over 10 bases. The germline gives CDR1 SGHDT, CDR2 YYEEEE. The CDR3 spans 16 residues. V shed 5 bases, J shed 4 bases, and the junction held 11 bases outside the gene matches. CDR3 amino acids: CASSFSRTGGAYGYTF. The CDR3, as DNA: TGTGCCAGCAGTTTCTCTCGGACAGGGGGAGCCTATGGCTACACCTTC.

This clone has only a few counts. This chain uses TRBV5-4 with TRBJ1-2, with 12 nucleotides matching TRBD1. Germline lookup yields CDR1 SGHNT and CDR2 YYREEE (reference sequence). The CDR3 consists of 15 residues. V was pared by 3 bases and J by 7 bases, with 7 bases of the junction left unmatched. The CDR3 sequence: CASSYPGQGASGYTF. The CDR3 nucleotides read TGTGCCAGCAGCTACCCGGGACAGGGGGCGAGTGGCTACACCTTC.

The V gene is TRBV25-1, the J gene TRBJ1-1; 7 positions agree with TRBD1. The germline CDR1 and CDR2 sequences are MGHDK and SYGVNS. CDR3 length: 13 amino acids. J was trimmed by 8 bases and V by 6 bases; bases with no gene match: 9. The CDR3: CASSSQGVGEAFF. Written as DNA, the CDR3 is TGTGCCAGCAGCAGCCAGGGGGTAGGGGAAGCTTTCTTT.

The chain is built from TRBV18 and TRBJ1-5; a possible D gene is TRBD1 (5 bases). The V gene lost 6 bases and the J gene lost 6 bases, with 21 bases spanning the gap. The germline CDR1 and CDR2 sequences are KGHSH and LQKENI. CDR3 length equals 16 residues. This CDR3 is CASSPFQGLATQPQHF. DNA for the CDR3: TGTGCCAGCTCCCCCTTTCAGGGACTAGCAACTCAGCCCCAGCATTTT.